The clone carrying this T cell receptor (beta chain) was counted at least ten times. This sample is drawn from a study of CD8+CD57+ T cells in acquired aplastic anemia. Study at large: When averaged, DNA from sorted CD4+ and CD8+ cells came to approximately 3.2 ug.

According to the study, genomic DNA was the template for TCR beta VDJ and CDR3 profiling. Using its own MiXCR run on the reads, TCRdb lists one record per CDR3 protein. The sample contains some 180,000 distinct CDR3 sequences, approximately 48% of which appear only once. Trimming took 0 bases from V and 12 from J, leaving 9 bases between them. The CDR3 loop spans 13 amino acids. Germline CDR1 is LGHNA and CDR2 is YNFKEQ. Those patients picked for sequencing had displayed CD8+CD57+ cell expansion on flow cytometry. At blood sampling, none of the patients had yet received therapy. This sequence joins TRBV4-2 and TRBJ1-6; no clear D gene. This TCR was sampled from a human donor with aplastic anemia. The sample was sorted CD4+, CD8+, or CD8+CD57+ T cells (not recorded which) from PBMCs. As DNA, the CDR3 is TGTGCCAGCAGCCAAGATGCGGGAGTACCCCTCCACTTT. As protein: CASSQDAGVPLHF.